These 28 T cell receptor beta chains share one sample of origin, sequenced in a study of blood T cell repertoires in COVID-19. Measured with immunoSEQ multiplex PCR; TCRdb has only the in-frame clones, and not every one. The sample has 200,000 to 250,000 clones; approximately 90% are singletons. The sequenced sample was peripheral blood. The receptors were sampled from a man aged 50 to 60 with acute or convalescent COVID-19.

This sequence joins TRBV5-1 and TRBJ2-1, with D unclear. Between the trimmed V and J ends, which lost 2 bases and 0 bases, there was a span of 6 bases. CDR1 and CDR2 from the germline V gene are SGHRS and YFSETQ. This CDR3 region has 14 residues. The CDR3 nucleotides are TGCGCCAGCAGCTTTAGCAGCTCCTACAATGAGCAGTTCTTC. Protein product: CASSFSSSYNEQFF.

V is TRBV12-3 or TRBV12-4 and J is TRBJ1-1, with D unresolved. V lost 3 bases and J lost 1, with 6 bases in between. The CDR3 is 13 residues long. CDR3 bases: TGTGCCAGCAGTTTCGACTGGAACACTGAAGCTTTCTTT. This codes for CASSFDWNTEAFF.

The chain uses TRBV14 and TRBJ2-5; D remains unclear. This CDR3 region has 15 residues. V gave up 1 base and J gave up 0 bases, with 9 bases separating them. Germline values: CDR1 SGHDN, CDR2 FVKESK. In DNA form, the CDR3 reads TGTGCCAGCAGCCAAGTTGGAGCAAACCAAGAGACCCAGTACTTC. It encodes CASSQVGANQETQYF.

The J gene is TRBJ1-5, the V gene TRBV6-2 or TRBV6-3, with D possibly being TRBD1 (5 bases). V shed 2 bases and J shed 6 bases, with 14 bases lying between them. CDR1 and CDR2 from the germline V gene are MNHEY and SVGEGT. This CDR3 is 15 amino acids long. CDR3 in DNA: TGTGCCAGCAGTTACATAGGGGTGAGGAGTCAGCCCCAGCATTTT. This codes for CASSYIGVRSQPQHF.

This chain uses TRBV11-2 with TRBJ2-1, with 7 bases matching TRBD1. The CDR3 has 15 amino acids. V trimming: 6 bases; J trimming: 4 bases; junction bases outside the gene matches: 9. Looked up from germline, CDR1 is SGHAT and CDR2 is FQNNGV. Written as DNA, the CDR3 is TGTGCCAGCAGGACCTGGGGACAGCCTTACAATGAGCAGTTCTTC. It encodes CASRTWGQPYNEQFF.

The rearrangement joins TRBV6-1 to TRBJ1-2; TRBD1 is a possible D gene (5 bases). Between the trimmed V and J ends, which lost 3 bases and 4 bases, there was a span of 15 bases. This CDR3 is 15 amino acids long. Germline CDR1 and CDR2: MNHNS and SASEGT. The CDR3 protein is CASSDPAGTLYGYTF. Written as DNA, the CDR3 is TGTGCCAGCAGTGACCCCGCGGGGACCCTCTATGGCTACACCTTC.

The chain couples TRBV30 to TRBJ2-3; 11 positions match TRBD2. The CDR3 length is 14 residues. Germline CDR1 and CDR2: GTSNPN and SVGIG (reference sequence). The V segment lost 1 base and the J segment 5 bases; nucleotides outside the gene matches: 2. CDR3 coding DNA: TGTGCCTGGAGTGCCGGGACTAGCGGAGATACGCAGTATTTT. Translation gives CAWSAGTSGDTQYF.

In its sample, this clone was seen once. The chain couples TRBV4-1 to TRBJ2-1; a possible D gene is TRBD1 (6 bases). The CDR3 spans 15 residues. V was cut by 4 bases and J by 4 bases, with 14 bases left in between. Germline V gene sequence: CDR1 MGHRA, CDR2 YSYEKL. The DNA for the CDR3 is TGCGCCAGCAGCCTTCGGGACACCACTTACAATGAGCAGTTCTTC. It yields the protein CASSLRDTTYNEQFF.

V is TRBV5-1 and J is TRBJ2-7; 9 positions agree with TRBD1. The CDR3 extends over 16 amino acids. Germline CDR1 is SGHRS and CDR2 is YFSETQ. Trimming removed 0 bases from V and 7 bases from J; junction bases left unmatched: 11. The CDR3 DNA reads TGCGCCAGCAGCTTGGGGGGCTGGACAGGGGCTCGGGAGCAGTACTTC. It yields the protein CASSLGGWTGAREQYF.

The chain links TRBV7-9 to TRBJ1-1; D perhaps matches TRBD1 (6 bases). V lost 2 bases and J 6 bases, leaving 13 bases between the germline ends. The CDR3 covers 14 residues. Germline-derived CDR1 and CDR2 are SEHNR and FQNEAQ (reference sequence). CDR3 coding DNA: TGTGCCAGCAGCTTAAGTGGGGGGGCCCCTGAAGCTTTCTTT. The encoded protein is CASSLSGGAPEAFF. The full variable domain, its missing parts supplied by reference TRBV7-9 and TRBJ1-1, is DTGVSQNPRHKITKRGQNVTFRCDPISEHNRLYWYRQTLGQGPEFLTYFQNEAQLEKSRLLSDRFSAERPKGSFSTLEIQRTEQGDSAMYLCASSLSGGAPEAFFGQGTRLTVV.

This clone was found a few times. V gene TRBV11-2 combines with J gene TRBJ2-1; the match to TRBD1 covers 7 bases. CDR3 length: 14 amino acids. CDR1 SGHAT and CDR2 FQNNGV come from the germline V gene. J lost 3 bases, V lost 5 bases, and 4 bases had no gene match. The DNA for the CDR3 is TGTGCCAGCAGCCATAACAGGGGCTACAATGAGCAGTTCTTC. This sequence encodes CASSHNRGYNEQFF.

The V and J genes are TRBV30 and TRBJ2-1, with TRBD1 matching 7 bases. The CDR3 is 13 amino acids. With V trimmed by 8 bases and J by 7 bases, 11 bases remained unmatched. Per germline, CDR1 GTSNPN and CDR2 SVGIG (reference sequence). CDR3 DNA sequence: TGTGCCAGAGCAACAGGGGCTTGGAATGAGCAGTTCTTC. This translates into CARATGAWNEQFF.

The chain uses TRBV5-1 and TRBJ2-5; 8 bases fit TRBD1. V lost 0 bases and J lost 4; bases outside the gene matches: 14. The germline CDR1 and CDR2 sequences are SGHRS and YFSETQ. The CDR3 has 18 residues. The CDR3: CASSLVYRGDRGGETQYF. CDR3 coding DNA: TGCGCCAGCAGCTTGGTTTATCGGGGAGACAGGGGAGGAGAGACCCAGTACTTC.

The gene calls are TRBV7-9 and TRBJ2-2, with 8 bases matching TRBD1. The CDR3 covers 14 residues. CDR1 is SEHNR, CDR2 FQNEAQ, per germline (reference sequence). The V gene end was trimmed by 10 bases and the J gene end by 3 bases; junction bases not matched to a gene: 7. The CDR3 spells CATRTGMDTGELFF. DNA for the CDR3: TGTGCCACCCGGACAGGGATGGACACCGGGGAGCTGTTTTTT.

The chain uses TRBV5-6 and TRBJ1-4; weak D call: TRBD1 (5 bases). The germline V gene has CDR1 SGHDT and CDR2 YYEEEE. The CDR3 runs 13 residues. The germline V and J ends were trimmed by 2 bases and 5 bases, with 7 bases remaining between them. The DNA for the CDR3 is TGTGCCAGCAGCTTTGGGGGGAATGAAAAACTGTTTTTT. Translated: CASSFGGNEKLFF.

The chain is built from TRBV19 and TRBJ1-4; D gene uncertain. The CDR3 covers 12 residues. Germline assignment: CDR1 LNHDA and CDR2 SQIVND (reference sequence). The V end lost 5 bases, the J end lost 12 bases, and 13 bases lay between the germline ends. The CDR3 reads CASSPAGIELFF. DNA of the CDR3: TGTGCCAGTAGTCCAGCGGGGATAGAACTGTTTTTT.

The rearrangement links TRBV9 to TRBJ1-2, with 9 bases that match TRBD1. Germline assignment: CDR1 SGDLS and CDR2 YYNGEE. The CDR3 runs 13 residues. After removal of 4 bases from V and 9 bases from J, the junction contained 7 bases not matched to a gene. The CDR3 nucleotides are TGTGCCAGCAGCCTGGACAGGGGTTCTAGCTACACCTTC. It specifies CASSLDRGSSYTF.

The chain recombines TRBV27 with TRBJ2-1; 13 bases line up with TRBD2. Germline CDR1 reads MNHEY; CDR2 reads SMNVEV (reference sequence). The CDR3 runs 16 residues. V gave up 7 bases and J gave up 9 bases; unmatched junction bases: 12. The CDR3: CASTTTSGGMGSEQFF. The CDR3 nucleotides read TGTGCCAGCACCACGACTAGCGGGGGGATGGGAAGTGAGCAGTTCTTC.

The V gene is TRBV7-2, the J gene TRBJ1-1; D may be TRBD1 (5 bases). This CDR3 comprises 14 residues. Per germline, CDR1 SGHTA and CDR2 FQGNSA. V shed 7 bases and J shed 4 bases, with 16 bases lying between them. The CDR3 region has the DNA TGTGCCAGCAACAGACAGTCTCTCGCCACTGAAGCTTTCTTT. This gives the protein CASNRQSLATEAFF.

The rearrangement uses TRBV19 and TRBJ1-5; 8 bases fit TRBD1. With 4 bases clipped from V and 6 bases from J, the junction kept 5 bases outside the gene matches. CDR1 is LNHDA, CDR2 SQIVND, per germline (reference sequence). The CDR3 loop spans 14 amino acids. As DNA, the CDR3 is TGTGCCAGTAGTAACAGGGGGGGCGGTCAGCCCCAGCATTTT. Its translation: CASSNRGGGQPQHF.

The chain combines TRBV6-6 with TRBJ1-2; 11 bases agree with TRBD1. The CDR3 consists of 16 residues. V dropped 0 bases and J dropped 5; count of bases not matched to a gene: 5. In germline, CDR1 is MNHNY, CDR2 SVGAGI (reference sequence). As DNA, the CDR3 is TGTGCCAGCAGTTACTCGGGACAGGGGGGACTTTATGGCTACACCTTC. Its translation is CASSYSGQGGLYGYTF.

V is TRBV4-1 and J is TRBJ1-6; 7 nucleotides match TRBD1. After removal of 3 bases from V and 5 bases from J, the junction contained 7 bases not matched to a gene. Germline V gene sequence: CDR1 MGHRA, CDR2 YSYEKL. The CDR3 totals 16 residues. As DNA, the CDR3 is TGCGCCAGCAGCCACTTCAGGGGGGAGGATAATTCACCCCTCCACTTT. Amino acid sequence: CASSHFRGEDNSPLHF.

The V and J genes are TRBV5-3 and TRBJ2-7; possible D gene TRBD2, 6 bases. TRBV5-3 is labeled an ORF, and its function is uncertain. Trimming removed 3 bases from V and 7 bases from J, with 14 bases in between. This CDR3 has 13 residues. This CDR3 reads CARSSRRGCEQYF. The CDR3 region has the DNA TGTGCCAGAAGCTCTCGGAGGGGCTGTGAGCAGTACTTC.

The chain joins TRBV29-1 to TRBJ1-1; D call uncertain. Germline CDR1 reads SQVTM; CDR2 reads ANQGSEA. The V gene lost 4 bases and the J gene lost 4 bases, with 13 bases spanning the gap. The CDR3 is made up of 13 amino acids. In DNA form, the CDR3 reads TGCAGCGTTGGGAGGGTTTCGGGCACTGAAGCTTTCTTT. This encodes CSVGRVSGTEAFF.

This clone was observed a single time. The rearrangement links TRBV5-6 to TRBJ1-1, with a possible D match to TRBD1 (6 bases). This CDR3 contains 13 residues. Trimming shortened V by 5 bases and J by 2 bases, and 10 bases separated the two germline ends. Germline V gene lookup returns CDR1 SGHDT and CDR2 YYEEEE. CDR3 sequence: CASSTGFNTEAFF. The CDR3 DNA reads TGTGCCAGCAGTACAGGGTTCAACACTGAAGCTTTCTTT.

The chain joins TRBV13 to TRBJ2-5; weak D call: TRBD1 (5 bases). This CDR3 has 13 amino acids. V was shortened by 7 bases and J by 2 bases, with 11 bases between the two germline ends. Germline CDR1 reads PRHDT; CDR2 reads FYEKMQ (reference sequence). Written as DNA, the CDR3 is TGTGCCAGCACCCCGGCAGGGCAAGAGACCCAGTACTTC. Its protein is CASTPAGQETQYF.

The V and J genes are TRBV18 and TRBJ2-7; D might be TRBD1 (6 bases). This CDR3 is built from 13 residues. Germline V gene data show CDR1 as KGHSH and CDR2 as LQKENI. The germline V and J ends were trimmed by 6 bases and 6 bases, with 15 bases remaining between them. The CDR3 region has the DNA TGTGCCAGCTCGACAGGTGCTGGCCTCGAGCAGTACTTC. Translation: CASSTGAGLEQYF. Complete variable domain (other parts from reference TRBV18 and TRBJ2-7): NAGVMQNPRHLVRRRGQEARLRCSPMKGHSHVYWYRQLPEEGLKFMVYLQKENIIDESGMPKERFSAEFPKEGPSILRIQQVVRGDSAAYFCASSTGAGLEQYFGPGTRLTVT.

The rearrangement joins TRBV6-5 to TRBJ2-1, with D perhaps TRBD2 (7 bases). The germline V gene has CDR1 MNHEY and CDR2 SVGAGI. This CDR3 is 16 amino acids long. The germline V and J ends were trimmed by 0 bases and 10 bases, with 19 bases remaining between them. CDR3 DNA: TGTGCCAGCAGTTACTCGGGAGGGGGGATTCTCGGGGAGCAGTTCTTC. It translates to CASSYSGGGILGEQFF.